This T cell receptor beta chain was observed in a study of blood T cells in healthy people across ages. General study points: Observed TCR beta diversity per million T cells went down as age went up. This fall followed a roughly linear course with age.

A J-beta primer mix and a sample-barcoded 5' primer were used in a second PCR of roughly 6 to 11 cycles. A single record per CDR3 protein comes from TCRdb applying MiXCR to the 5' RACE reads. The table lists about 600,000 distinct CDR3 sequences, around 48% of them singletons, with 20% to 25% in the top ten. About this clonotype itself: Its target is not known.

Sequencing was performed on blood. The receptor was derived from an elderly man in good health.

The CDR3: CSVAPVTYNEQYF. The CDR3, as DNA: TGCAGCGTTGCCCCCGTGACCTACAATGAGCAGTACTTC. The V gene is TRBV29-1, the J gene TRBJ2-1; D remains unclear. TRBJ2-7 explains the end of the DNA better; the J call may be wrong. The CDR3 runs to 13 residues. Germline CDR1 SQVTM, CDR2 ANQGSEA.